Many counts were recorded for the clone carrying this TCR beta chain. This specimen belongs to a study of T cells in localized non-small cell lung cancer. CDR1 and CDR2 (germline): SGHTA, FQGNSA. Trimming left V 6 bases short and J 0 bases short, with 9 bases between. This CDR3 has 15 residues. Measured with immunoSEQ multiplex PCR; TCRdb has only the in-frame clones, and not every one. The table includes more than 70,000 clones, just under 85% detected once. This receptor was identified in a man between 40 and 75 years old with stage I lung adenocarcinoma. The starting material was peripheral blood, obtained before any cancer treatment. V gene TRBV7-2 combines with J gene TRBJ1-6; D gene unclear. The CDR3 coding sequence is TGTGCCAGCAGTACTACCCTCTCCTATAATTCACCCCTCCACTTT. This encodes CASSTTLSYNSPLHF.